A single sample is the source of the 31 T cell receptor beta chains below, sequenced in a study of T-cell memory formation after mild COVID-19. Using its own MiXCR run on the 5' RACE reads, TCRdb lists one record per CDR3 protein. The table lists hundreds of thousands of distinct CDR3 sequences, approximately 15% of them singletons. The sample was PBMCs or a T cell subset sorted from them (not recorded which). All receptors derive from a young man who had mild COVID-19 (a few samples of this study predate the infection). Cell type and time point are not known.

V and J are TRBV23-1 and TRBJ2-3; 8 positions match TRBD2. Being an ORF, TRBV23-1 has a function that is uncertain. V was clipped by 1 base and J by 1 base; unmatched bases: 7. This CDR3 spans 17 amino acids. This CDR3 is CASSQLRSRGGTDTQYF. CDR3 sequence (DNA): TGCGCCAGCAGTCAATTGAGGTCGCGGGGGGGCACAGATACGCAGTATTTT.

The chain recombines TRBV28 with TRBJ2-5; D is possibly TRBD1 or TRBD2 (5 bases each). The V gene lost 1 base and the J gene lost 5 bases, with 17 bases spanning the gap. The CDR3 extends over 16 amino acids. The germline V gene encodes CDR1 MDHEN and CDR2 SYDVKM. The CDR3 coding sequence is TGTGCCAGCAGTTTATTGTGGGGCAGGCGGGCGGAGACCCAGTACTTC. It is translated as CASSLLWGRRAETQYF.

This clonotype was recorded a few times. The chain couples TRBV7-2 to TRBJ1-5, with 11 bases that match TRBD1. The trim removed 4 bases at V and 4 bases at J, leaving 6 bases unmatched. The CDR3 has 16 amino acids. Germline assignment: CDR1 SGHTA and CDR2 FQGNSA. CDR3 coding DNA: TGTGCCAGCAGCTCACTGGGACAGGGGGTTAATCAGCCCCAGCATTTT. This encodes CASSSLGQGVNQPQHF.

The V gene is TRBV4-2, the J gene TRBJ2-5; tentatively, D is TRBD1 or TRBD2 (6 bases each). The germline V gene encodes CDR1 LGHNA and CDR2 YNFKEQ. The CDR3 covers 14 residues. The V gene lost 1 base and the J gene lost 6 bases, with 12 bases spanning the gap. CDR3 DNA: TGTGCCAGCAGCCAAGGCCGGGGGCGGCAGACCCAGTACTTC. Translated, it gives CASSQGRGRQTQYF.

This clonotype was seen more than once but under ten times. The rearrangement links TRBV20-1 to TRBJ1-2; D gene ambiguous. Germline V gives CDR1 DFQATT, CDR2 SNEGSKA (reference sequence). This CDR3 has 17 residues. Trimming stripped 2 bases from V and 3 bases from J, with 22 bases between. In nucleotides, the CDR3 is TGCAGTGCTAGACCTTTAGCCCGAGGATTGGTCTACTATGGCTACACCTTC. Its translation is CSARPLARGLVYYGYTF.

The CDR3 sequence is CASSLGEGRSPLHF. Here the CDR3 DNA reads TGCGCCAGCAGTCTGGGAGAGGGTCGTTCACCCCTCCACTTT. The chain combines TRBV5-1 with TRBJ1-6; no firm D call. V was cut by 5 bases and J by 9 bases, with 15 bases left in between. The CDR3 loop spans 14 amino acids. CDR1 and CDR2 from the germline V gene are SGHRS and YFSETQ.

This clonotype was detected a few times. The V gene is TRBV7-9, the J gene TRBJ2-3; D ambiguous. V was trimmed by 1 base and J by 1 base, leaving 12 bases between them. The germline V gene encodes CDR1 SEHNR and CDR2 FQNEAQ (reference sequence). The CDR3 has 16 residues. CDR3 DNA: TGTGCCAGCAGCTTAGTAGGGTCACCAGGCACAGATACGCAGTATTTT. It encodes CASSLVGSPGTDTQYF.

This clonotype was counted only a few times. The CDR3 DNA is TGCGCCAGCAGCCAAGACACCGGGACTAGCAGCGAGCAGTACGTC. Translated, it gives CASSQDTGTSSEQYV. The chain uses TRBV4-1 and TRBJ2-7, with 9 bases fitting TRBD2. The J segment lost 6 bases and the V segment lost 0 bases, leaving 6 bases of the junction unmatched. This CDR3 contains 15 residues. Germline loops: CDR1 MGHRA, CDR2 YSYEKL.

This chain connects TRBV6-6 to TRBJ2-7; D is unresolved. Germline CDR1 MNHNY, CDR2 SVGAGI (reference sequence). Trimming removed 2 bases at V and 2 bases at J, with 10 bases between. The CDR3 has 14 amino acids. This CDR3 is CASSYGPPTYEQYF. For the CDR3, the DNA is TGTGCCAGCAGTTACGGGCCCCCTACCTACGAGCAGTACTTC.

In its sample, this clonotype was seen many times. The chain combines TRBV4-1 with TRBJ1-6; no clear D. Looked up from germline, CDR1 is MGHRA and CDR2 is YSYEKL. The CDR3 loop spans 15 amino acids. V was shortened by 1 base and J by 10 bases, with 14 bases between the two germline ends. The CDR3 nucleotides are TGCGCCAGCAGCCAAGGGAGTAGACCCCAATCACCCCTCCACTTT. Translated, it gives CASSQGSRPQSPLHF.

This clonotype was found a few times. This chain links TRBV7-2 with TRBJ2-5, with D possibly TRBD2 on 5 matching bases. Germline loops: CDR1 SGHTA, CDR2 FQGNSA. The CDR3 is 13 amino acids. V was pared by 5 bases and J by 3 bases, with 10 bases between. CDR3 sequence (DNA): TGTGCCAGCAGCACTAGAAGGGAAGAGACCCAGTACTTC. This gives the protein CASSTRREETQYF.

This clonotype was picked up a small number of times. A junction boundary mismatches the germline segment, possibly from a read error. The chain links TRBV15 to TRBJ1-2; 7 nucleotides align to TRBD1. Germline V gives CDR1 LNHNV, CDR2 YYDKDF (reference sequence). This CDR3 is 13 amino acids long. CDR3: CATSGDRDYGYTF. The CDR3 bases are TGTGCCACCAGCGGAGACAGGGACTATGGCTACACCTTC.

Written as DNA, the CDR3 is TGCGCCAGCAGCAGGGGACACTCCTACGAGCAGTACTTC. Its translation: CASSRGHSYEQYF. The chain joins TRBV5-1 to TRBJ2-7; TRBD1 is a possible D gene (6 bases). The V and J ends lost 4 bases and 0 bases respectively, with 8 bases between them. The CDR3 is 13 amino acids. Germline lookup yields CDR1 SGHRS and CDR2 YFSETQ.

The V and J genes are TRBV20-1 and TRBJ2-5, with TRBD2 identical over 10 bases. The CDR3 is 14 residues long. Germline CDR1 DFQATT, CDR2 SNEGSKA (reference sequence). Trimming cost V 5 bases and J 2 bases; bases outside gene matches: 5. CDR3 sequence (DNA): TGCAGTGCTCCTAGCGGGGGCGGTCAAGAGACCCAGTACTTC. Translation: CSAPSGGGQETQYF.

This clonotype occurred a few times. The chain links TRBV27 to TRBJ2-1; D unresolved. The CDR3 is 13 amino acids. Germline V gives CDR1 MNHEY, CDR2 SMNVEV (reference sequence). Deletions cut 0 bases from V and 6 bases from J, with 6 bases between. CDR3 DNA: TGTGCCAGCAGTTTATCACGCTTCAATGAGCAGTTCTTC. Encoded protein: CASSLSRFNEQFF.

This chain connects TRBV6-2 or TRBV6-3 to TRBJ1-5; no clear D gene. V was trimmed by 6 bases and J by 6 bases, leaving 9 bases between them. Germline V gene lookup returns CDR1 MNHEY and CDR2 SVGEGT. The CDR3 is made up of 12 amino acids. The chain's CDR3 is CASRTEAQPQHF. The CDR3 DNA reads as TGTGCCAGCAGAACTGAGGCTCAGCCCCAGCATTTT.

The rearrangement uses TRBV7-9 and TRBJ2-5; 8 nucleotides align to TRBD2. Germline V CDR1 and CDR2: SEHNR, FQNEAQ (reference sequence). CDR3 size: 13 residues. The V gene end was trimmed by 4 bases and the J gene end by 5 bases; junction bases not matched to a gene: 3. DNA of the CDR3: TGTGCCAGCAGCTCCGGGAGGGGGGAGACCCAGTACTTC. Translated: CASSSGRGETQYF.

The chain links TRBV7-9 to TRBJ2-7; D is undetermined. Trimming took off 5 bases at V and 3 bases at J, with 5 bases between the two ends. CDR1 SEHNR and CDR2 FQNEAQ come from the germline V gene (reference sequence). This CDR3 region has 11 residues. The CDR3 sequence: CASSEHYEQYF. CDR3 nucleotides: TGTGCCAGCAGCGAGCACTACGAGCAGTACTTC.

On this clonotype itself: A much larger clone lies one base from this, so it may be a read error. The chain uses TRBV5-1 and TRBJ2-1, with 9 bases fitting TRBD1. The CDR3 length is 14 residues. V lost 6 bases and J lost 8; bases outside the gene matches: 9. CDR1 SGHRS and CDR2 YFSETQ come from the germline V gene. The CDR3 loop reads CASNWGDRAYEQFF. Here the CDR3 DNA reads TGCGCCAGCAATTGGGGGGACAGGGCGTATGAGCAGTTCTTC.

This clonotype has more than one count but fewer than ten. V and J are TRBV10-2 and TRBJ1-2; D remains ambiguous. The V gene's germline CDR1 is WSHSY and CDR2 SAAADI. V was clipped by 2 bases and J by 4 bases, with 8 bases between them. The CDR3 sequence is 13 residues long. CDR3 sequence (DNA): TGCGCCAGCAGTGAGATAGAACTCTATGGCTACACCTTC. This codes for CASSEIELYGYTF.

Only a few counts were recorded for this clonotype. The V call is TRBV4-2, the J call TRBJ2-6, with D possibly being TRBD1 (7 bases). V lost 7 bases and J lost 4, with 23 bases in between. The CDR3 runs to 18 residues. Germline lookup yields CDR1 LGHNA and CDR2 YNFKEQ. This chain's CDR3 is CASTYGGGQVTGANVLTF. The CDR3 DNA reads as TGTGCCAGCACTTACGGGGGAGGACAGGTAACCGGGGCCAACGTCCTGACTTTC.

In its sample, this clonotype was seen a few times. This rearrangement joins TRBV10-2 to TRBJ1-2; TRBD1 agrees at 9 bases. The CDR3 runs to 18 residues. The V gene end was trimmed by 0 bases and the J gene end by 8 bases; junction bases not matched to a gene: 16. CDR1 and CDR2 (germline): WSHSY, SAAADI. This chain's CDR3 is CASSESVPIQQGAEGYTF. CDR3 DNA sequence: TGCGCCAGCAGTGAGTCGGTCCCGATTCAACAGGGGGCGGAGGGCTACACCTTC.

The J gene is TRBJ1-2, the V gene TRBV29-1; D gene ambiguous. CDR1 and CDR2 (germline): SQVTM, ANQGSEA. The CDR3 loop spans 13 amino acids. V was trimmed by 1 base and J by 7 bases, leaving 13 bases between them. CDR3 residues: CSVEVDTFRGYTF. The CDR3 nucleotides read TGCAGCGTTGAAGTTGACACTTTCCGTGGCTACACCTTC. Filled out from reference TRBV29-1 and TRBJ1-2, the complete variable domain reads SAVISQKPSRDICQRGTSLTIQCQVDSQVTMMFWYRQQPGQSLTLIATANQGSEATYESGFVIDKFPISRPNLTFSTLTVSNMSPEDSSIYLCSVEVDTFRGYTFGSGTRLTVV.

The chain links TRBV6-6 to TRBJ2-5, with a weak D call TRBD1 (6 bases). Germline V lookup: CDR1 MNHNY, CDR2 SVGAGI (reference sequence). The V gene lost 0 bases and the J gene lost 6 bases, with 26 bases spanning the gap. CDR3 size: 19 residues. The CDR3 nucleotides are TGTGCCAGCAGTTACTCGAACCGGGACACTATAGGAAGGCGCCAGACCCAGTACTTC. Amino acid sequence: CASSYSNRDTIGRRQTQYF.

This clonotype has more than one count but fewer than ten. The rearrangement uses TRBV29-1 and TRBJ2-2; no reliable D call. Germline CDR1 and CDR2: SQVTM and ANQGSEA. The V gene lost 1 base and the J gene lost 8 bases, with 5 bases spanning the gap. The CDR3 covers 11 residues. This CDR3 reads CSVEGLGELFF. The CDR3 DNA is TGCAGCGTTGAAGGCCTGGGGGAGCTGTTTTTT.

This clonotype came up a few times. The chain is built from TRBV7-9 and TRBJ2-1, with 9 nucleotides matching TRBD1. V trimming: 5 bases; J trimming: 8 bases; junction bases outside the gene matches: 7. Germline V gene data show CDR1 as SEHNR and CDR2 as FQNEAQ (reference sequence). There are 14 residues in the CDR3. CDR3 region: CASSLRTGEDEQFF. CDR3 DNA: TGTGCCAGCAGCCTACGGACAGGGGAGGATGAGCAGTTCTTC.

The table lists this clonotype with many counts. The gene calls are TRBV5-1 and TRBJ2-2; D might be TRBD1 (5 bases). Per the germline V gene, CDR1 is SGHRS and CDR2 is YFSETQ. The CDR3 runs to 15 residues. The V gene lost 0 bases and the J gene lost 2 bases, with 8 bases spanning the gap. The CDR3 DNA is TGCGCCAGCAGCTTGGAGACAGCCAACACCGGGGAGCTGTTTTTT. Translation: CASSLETANTGELFF.

This chain links TRBV18 with TRBJ2-4; TRBD2 agrees at 8 bases. The CDR3 consists of 15 residues. The germline gives CDR1 KGHSH, CDR2 LQKENI. The ends lost 2 bases at V and 1 base at J; junction bases unmatched: 1. The CDR3 spells CASSPVAGAKNIQYF. The CDR3 DNA sequence: TGTGCCAGCTCACCAGTAGCGGGGGCCAAAAACATTCAGTACTTC.

This clonotype was seen many times. The CDR3 coding sequence is TGTGCCAGCAACACCCGAGGGGGGGGTCCCGCCGGGGAGCTGTTTTTT. It translates to CASNTRGGGPAGELFF. The rearrangement joins TRBV7-8 to TRBJ2-2; D possibly corresponds to TRBD2 (7 bases). Trimming removed 7 bases at V and 6 bases at J, with 21 bases between. The CDR3 loop spans 16 amino acids. CDR1 SGHVS and CDR2 FQNEAQ come from the germline V gene.

The J gene is TRBJ1-4, the V gene TRBV3-1; 7 bases are shared with TRBD1. V was pared by 3 bases and J by 8 bases, with 6 bases of the junction left unmatched. In germline, CDR1 is LGHDT, CDR2 YNNKEL (reference sequence). The CDR3 runs to 14 residues. CDR3 amino acids: CASSQGTVDEKLFF. The DNA for the CDR3 is TGTGCCAGCAGCCAGGGGACAGTCGACGAAAAACTGTTTTTT.

Only a few counts were recorded for this clonotype. The junction and the germline gene differ at one end; a read error may be behind it. This rearrangement joins TRBV6-6 to TRBJ2-2; D gene uncertain. Germline CDR1 reads MNHNY; CDR2 reads SVGAGI (reference sequence). The CDR3 spans 12 residues. In DNA, the CDR3 is TGTGCCAGCAGTCTGAACAACGGGGAGCTGTTTTTT. As protein: CASSLNNGELFF.